The source of this T cell receptor (beta chain) is a study of technical replicates of blood from a few donors. The CDR3 is made up of 15 amino acids. Germline CDR1 is SGHTS and CDR2 is YDEGEE. Trimming took 5 bases from V and 5 from J; bases not matched to a gene: 10. The sample holds one count of this clone. Libraries were prepared by immunoSEQ multiplex PCR; TCRdb keeps only in-frame clonotypes and omits some of them. The data hold some 84,000 clones, with 75% to 95% observed a single time. The chain carries TRBV5-8 and TRBJ2-1; 7 bases align to TRBD2. This receptor was identified in a human donor in good health. Sequencing input: T cells isolated from PBMCs. This CDR3 is CASRKEWGGHNEQFF. Written as DNA, the CDR3 is TGTGCCAGCAGAAAGGAGTGGGGGGGACACAATGAGCAGTTCTTC.